The next 5 T cell receptor beta chains were all read from a single sample in a study of CD8 T cells in ankylosing spondylitis. In TCRdb, the 5' RACE reads were re-called with MiXCR into one record per CDR3 protein. The sample has under 450,000 distinct CDR3 sequences; roughly 22% are singletons. Material: blood, either unsorted or a sorted T cell fraction (not recorded which). These receptors were taken from a male donor with ankylosing spondylitis or in good health (not recorded which).

Notes on this clonotype: One junction end disagrees with the germline gene, perhaps due to a read error. V gene TRBV28 combines with J gene TRBJ2-1; 8 positions agree with TRBD2. From germline, CDR1 is MDHEN and CDR2 SYDVKM. The CDR3 contains 13 residues. CDR3: CASSLSSSGRVVF. Written as DNA, the CDR3 is TGTGCCAGCAGTTTATCGTCTAGCGGGCGGGTCGTCTTC.

The genes are TRBV12-3 or TRBV12-4 and TRBJ2-2, with 9 bases identical to TRBD1. V lost 5 bases to trimming and J lost 6 bases; unmatched junction nucleotides: 10. The CDR3 runs to 16 residues. CDR3 protein: CASSPTGGFMSGELFF. The CDR3 region has the DNA TGTGCCAGCAGTCCCACAGGGGGCTTTATGTCCGGGGAGCTGTTTTTT.

The chain combines TRBV27 with TRBJ2-7; 7 bases are a match to TRBD1. Trimming removed 5 bases from V and 4 bases from J; junction bases left unmatched: 8. The CDR3 has 14 amino acids. CDR1 is MNHEY, CDR2 SMNVEV, per germline (reference sequence). The CDR3 region is CASSTRQGLYEQYF. Here the CDR3 DNA reads TGTGCCAGCAGTACTCGACAGGGATTGTACGAGCAGTACTTC.

This clonotype appeared a few times. The chain couples TRBV12-3 or TRBV12-4 to TRBJ2-1; 14 nucleotides line up with TRBD2. V lost 5 bases to trimming and J lost 7 bases; unmatched junction nucleotides: 7. The length of the CDR3 is 16 residues. The CDR3 sequence is CASSIPGLAGANEQFF. The CDR3 DNA reads TGTGCCAGCAGTATACCGGGACTAGCGGGGGCGAATGAGCAGTTCTTC.

This chain connects TRBV20-1 to TRBJ2-7, with D perhaps matching TRBD1 (6 bases). This CDR3 contains 12 residues. With 3 bases removed from V and 6 bases from J, the gap between germline ends came to 12 bases. In germline, CDR1 is DFQATT, CDR2 SNEGSKA (reference sequence). The CDR3 nucleotides are TGCAGTGCTAGTCAGGGGACGGGCGAGCAGTACTTC. Residues: CSASQGTGEQYF.